Following are 6 T cell receptor beta chains from one sample sequenced in a study of post-analysis software for immune sequencing data. Notes on the study in general: Compared with controls, patients had more of five or six TRBV segments, including TRBV5-6, TRBV5-1 and TRBV20-1.

Unique-molecular-identifier-tagged TCR beta cDNA libraries were used. TCRdb called the PCR reads again in MiXCR, with one record for every CDR3 protein. The data show just over 250,000 distinct CDR3 sequences, 30% to 45% seen once. Their specific antigens are unknown. Specimen: blood. Every receptor here comes from a girl aged 10 to 17 with multiple sclerosis.

The chain joins TRBV12-3 or TRBV12-4 to TRBJ2-5; 9 nucleotides line up with TRBD1. The junction had 7 bases not matched to a gene; V was cut back by 4 bases and J by 4 bases. The CDR3 length is 15 residues. The CDR3 region has the DNA TGTGCCAGCAGTTCCGGGACAGGGCCTAGAGAGACCCAGTACTTC. Amino acid sequence: CASSSGTGPRETQYF.

The gene calls are TRBV6-2 or TRBV6-3 and TRBJ2-7; D is undetermined. CDR1 and CDR2 (germline): MNHEY, SVGEGT. This CDR3 region has 14 residues. The V gene lost 6 bases and the J gene lost 1 base, with 13 bases spanning the gap. The CDR3 reads CASRYDGPSYEQYF. The CDR3 nucleotides are TGTGCCAGCAGATACGACGGACCTTCCTACGAGCAGTACTTC.

This clonotype was observed at least ten times. The gene calls are TRBV20-1 and TRBJ2-1; D ambiguous. Trimming removed 3 bases from V and 15 bases from J, with 12 bases in between. Germline CDR1 and CDR2: DFQATT and SNEGSKA (reference sequence). The CDR3 has 10 residues. The CDR3 sequence is CSASGLLPFF. The DNA of the CDR3 is TGCAGTGCTAGCGGCCTCCTGCCGTTCTTC.

This clonotype occurred many times. V is TRBV13 and J is TRBJ2-1, with D maybe TRBD1 (5 bases). The germline gives CDR1 PRHDT, CDR2 FYEKMQ (reference sequence). The CDR3 contains 13 residues. With 5 bases removed from V and 7 bases from J, the gap between germline ends came to 12 bases. The CDR3 coding sequence is TGTGCCAGCAGCCAGACAGTGGGGAATGAGCAGTTCTTC. The encoded protein is CASSQTVGNEQFF.

This rearrangement joins TRBV5-1 to TRBJ2-4; the match to TRBD1 covers 8 bases. The assigned J gene may be wrong: the sequence end matches TRBJ2-7 better. The CDR3 runs 17 residues. Looked up from germline, CDR1 is SGHRS and CDR2 is YFSETQ. CDR3 bases: TGCGCCAGCAGCTTGAACACAGGGGGTGCGCCTACCTACGAGCAGTACTTC. Amino acid sequence: CASSLNTGGAPTYEQYF.

This clonotype was detected once. The chain uses TRBV7-2 and TRBJ2-7; D might be TRBD1 (5 bases). This CDR3 spans 14 amino acids. Between the trimmed V and J ends, which lost 4 bases and 6 bases, there was a span of 16 bases. Germline loops: CDR1 SGHTA, CDR2 FQGNSA. DNA of the CDR3: TGTGCCAGCAGCTCCCCAGGACAAAGCACCGAGCAGTACTTC. It specifies CASSSPGQSTEQYF.